The 19 T cell receptor beta chains below all came from one sample that was sequenced in a study of glioma-infiltrating T cells. TCR alpha and beta CDR3 regions were amplified from RNA using iRepertoire nested multiplex PCR. TCRdb itself ran the multiplex PCR reads through MiXCR, one entry per CDR3 protein. The profile shows tens of thousands of distinct CDR3 sequences, roughly 40% of them singletons. Sequencing was carried out using glioma tissue, nonneoplastic brain tissue, or PBMCs (not recorded which). Source of these receptors: a human donor with low-grade glioma or glioblastoma, undergoing nonglioma brain surgery, or in good health (not recorded which).

The chain recombines TRBV6-2 or TRBV6-3 with TRBJ2-1; D is possibly TRBD2 (6 bases). Trimming cost V 6 bases and J 2 bases, with 20 bases left between them. The CDR3 covers 17 residues. Germline-derived CDR1 and CDR2 are MNHEY and SVGEGT. The CDR3 sequence: CASRDPLAGFPYNEQFF. The CDR3, as DNA: TGTGCCAGCAGAGATCCCCTTGCGGGATTCCCCTACAATGAGCAGTTCTTC.

The V call is TRBV2, the J call TRBJ1-2; 9 bases fit TRBD1. Unmatched junction bases numbered 2, after V lost 4 bases and J lost 2 bases. Looked up from germline, CDR1 is SNHLY and CDR2 is FYNNEI. CDR3 length: 14 residues. The chain's CDR3 is CASSAGQGNYGYTF. The CDR3 region has the DNA TGTGCCAGCAGTGCGGGACAGGGCAACTATGGCTACACCTTC.

Concerning this clonotype itself: Being one base from a much bigger clone, this may be a read error. The chain combines TRBV5-4 with TRBJ2-1; D unclear. CDR1 is SGHNT and CDR2 is YYREEE in the germline V gene (reference sequence). The CDR3 is 15 residues long. The CDR3 protein is CASSFKQSSYNEQIF. The CDR3 DNA follows: TGTGCCAGCAGCTTCAAACAGAGCTCCTACAATGAGCAGATCTTC.

About this clonotype: Given the absence of the conserved phenylalanine or tryptophan at the CDR3 end, a read error is likely. The chain has TRBV2 and TRBJ1-5; D is unclear. The CDR3 is 12 amino acids. CDR1 is SNHLY, CDR2 FYNNEI, per germline. As DNA, the CDR3 is TGTGTCAGCAGTGACATCGTTTATTCCCAGCATCTT. It codes for CVSSDIVYSQHL.

V usage is TRBV5-6 and J usage is TRBJ2-5; 9 bases are a match to TRBD2. Per germline, CDR1 SGHDT and CDR2 YYEEEE. V gave up 1 base and J gave up 2 bases; unmatched junction bases: 6. The CDR3 runs 16 residues. CDR3 in amino acids: CASSLIGTSRQETQYF. In DNA, the CDR3 is TGTGCCAGCAGCTTGATCGGGACTAGCAGACAAGAGACCCAGTACTTC.

In regard to this clonotype: It may be a read error: a sequence one base away is much more abundant. The rearrangement uses TRBV5-1 and TRBJ1-1, with D maybe TRBD1 (6 bases). The CDR3 totals 16 residues. Germline CDR1 reads SGHRS; CDR2 reads YFSETQ. With 4 bases removed from V and 2 bases from J, the gap between germline ends came to 18 bases. The CDR3 region has the DNA TGCGCCAGCAGCCCAATCCGGGGACAACTAAACACTGAAGCTTTCTTT. Amino acid sequence: CASSPIRGQLNTEAFF.

This clonotype was seen repeatedly, ten times or more. The rearrangement uses TRBV7-2 and TRBJ2-1, with D perhaps TRBD1 (6 bases). The V end was cut by 0 bases, the J end by 2 bases, with 11 bases between. CDR1 SGHTA and CDR2 FQGNSA come from the germline V gene. This CDR3 comprises 16 residues. The DNA for the CDR3 is TGTGCCAGCAGCTTAGCGCTTGGGGGCCCCTACAATGAGCAGTTCTTC. Its protein is CASSLALGGPYNEQFF.

Turning to this clonotype: The conserved closing phenylalanine or tryptophan is absent in this CDR3, likely reflecting a read error. CDR3 DNA sequence: TGTGCCAGCAGTCGACCGGGACTAGCAGCCTTAAGCTCCTACAATGAGCAGTTCCTC. It yields the protein CASSRPGLAALSSYNEQFL. The chain carries TRBV7-2 and TRBJ2-1; 9 bases are a match to TRBD2. The CDR3 spans 19 residues. The germline CDR1 and CDR2 sequences are SGHTA and FQGNSA. The J segment lost 0 bases and the V segment lost 6 bases, leaving 15 bases of the junction unmatched.

The rearrangement uses TRBV20-1 and TRBJ2-3; 15 bases map to TRBD2. This CDR3 is built from 18 residues. J was trimmed by 10 bases and V by 1 base; bases with no gene match: 15. Germline CDR1 and CDR2: DFQATT and SNEGSKA (reference sequence). CDR3 nucleotide sequence: TGCAGTGCTAGAGGGACTAGCGGGGGGGCCACCTCCACAGGTGCGCAGTATTTT. It codes for CSARGTSGGATSTGAQYF.

Ten or more counts support this clonotype. V usage is TRBV7-8 and J usage is TRBJ2-7, with 9 nucleotides matching TRBD2. The CDR3 is 17 amino acids. Germline CDR1 reads SGHVS; CDR2 reads FQNEAQ. Trimming at V came to 5 bases and at J to 4 bases, leaving 15 bases not matched to a gene. CDR3 DNA sequence: TGTGCCAGCAGCGAGCAGCCGGGACTAGCCGTGCATTACGAGCAGTACTTC. It codes for CASSEQPGLAVHYEQYF. Supplemented by reference TRBV7-8 and TRBJ2-7, the full variable domain reads GAGVSQSPRYKVAKRGQDVALRCDPISGHVSLFWYQQALGQGPEFLTYFQNEAQLDKSGLPSDRFFAERPEGSVSTLKIQRTQQEDSAVYLCASSEQPGLAVHYEQYFGPGTRLTVT.

In its sample, this clonotype was seen many times. Sequence at one end of the junction differs from germline and may be a read error. The J gene is TRBJ2-1, the V gene TRBV4-1, with TRBD2 identical over 8 bases. The CDR3 consists of 16 residues. Germline V gives CDR1 MGHRA, CDR2 YSYEKL. The CDR3 sequence is CASSLLGTSSFNEQFF. The CDR3 coding sequence is TGCGCCAGCAGCCTACTGGGGACTAGTTCCTTCAATGAGCAGTTCTTC.

With regard to this clonotype: Because the CDR3's place on the DNA is in doubt, the DNA is left out and the CDR3 is given as listed by TCRdb. The rearrangement joins TRBV2 to TRBJ2-1; whether TRBD2, the table's D call, matches the DNA was not checked. Both ends counted, the CDR3 spans 22 residues. The V gene's germline CDR1 is SNHLY and CDR2 FYNNEI. The CDR3 spells CASSDEALANQFGEGGYNEQFF.

With regard to this clonotype: A much larger clone is a single base away; this may be a read error. J is TRBJ2-3 and V is TRBV5-4; D may be TRBD1 or TRBD2 (5 bases each). Between the trimmed V and J ends, which lost 0 bases and 4 bases, there was a span of 12 bases. The germline V gene has CDR1 SGHNT and CDR2 YYREEE (reference sequence). This CDR3 region has 15 residues. CDR3 in amino acids: CASSLVGDLSDTQYF. In DNA form, the CDR3 reads TGTGCCAGCAGCTTGGTGGGGGACCTGTCAGATACGCAGTATTTT. Filled out from reference TRBV5-4 and TRBJ2-3, the complete variable domain reads ETGVTQSPTHLIKTRGQQVTLRCSSQSGHNTVSWYQQALGQGPQFIFQYYREEENGRGNFPPRFSGLQFPNYSSELNVNALELDDSALYLCASSLVGDLSDTQYFGPGTRLTVL.

The V gene is TRBV24-1, the J gene TRBJ2-7, with TRBD2 matching over 8 bases. The ends lost 10 bases at V and 5 bases at J; junction bases unmatched: 15. The CDR3 is 15 residues long. CDR1 and CDR2 from the germline V gene are KGHDR and SFDVKD. The CDR3 DNA reads as TGTGCCACTGCCGCCGGGACTAGAGGGAGGAACGAGCAGTACTTC. The encoded protein is CATAAGTRGRNEQYF.

This clonotype was detected ten times or more. The gene calls are TRBV20-1 and TRBJ1-6, with 8 bases lining up with TRBD1. This CDR3 contains 17 residues. The germline V gene encodes CDR1 DFQATT and CDR2 SNEGSKA (reference sequence). Germline trimming cut 5 bases from V and 0 bases from J; bases unmatched to any gene: 9. The CDR3 region is CSAARTGFSSYNSPLHF. As DNA, the CDR3 is TGCAGTGCTGCAAGGACAGGGTTTAGCTCCTATAATTCACCCCTCCACTTT.

Note on this clonotype: Germline is not matched at one junction end, which may reflect a read error. V usage is TRBV6-6 and J usage is TRBJ2-1; no clear D gene. CDR1 MNHNY and CDR2 SVGAGI come from the germline V gene (reference sequence). The CDR3 extends over 15 amino acids. The CDR3 here is CASSYESFRLNEQLF. The DNA of the CDR3 is TGTGCCAGCAGTTACGAATCTTTTAGGCTCAATGAGCAGCTCTTC.

This clonotype has ten or more counts. The CDR3 DNA is TGTGCCAGCAGTTTAGTTCTTGGCACAGATACGCAGTATTTT. This sequence encodes CASSLVLGTDTQYF. V and J are TRBV6-2 or TRBV6-3 and TRBJ2-3; no reliable D call. The CDR3 runs 14 residues. Trimming stripped 4 bases from V and 1 base from J, with 9 bases between. Germline values: CDR1 MNHEY, CDR2 SVGEGT.

This clonotype was counted only a few times. The CDR3 coding sequence is TGCAGCGTTGCGAGGGGACAGGCGTACACCGGGGAGCTGTTTTTT. Translated, it gives CSVARGQAYTGELFF. The gene calls are TRBV29-1 and TRBJ2-2; TRBD1 matches at 8 bases. The V segment lost 4 bases and the J segment 3 bases; nucleotides outside the gene matches: 7. Germline CDR1 reads SQVTM; CDR2 reads ANQGSEA. CDR3 size: 15 residues.

At least ten counts were recorded for this clonotype. The genes are TRBV7-9 and TRBJ1-3, with a weak D call TRBD1 (5 bases). V was trimmed by 5 bases and J by 4 bases, leaving 15 bases between them. This CDR3 is built from 15 residues. Germline V gene sequence: CDR1 SEHNR, CDR2 FQNEAQ (reference sequence). The CDR3 here is CASSPIDRIGNTIYF. The CDR3 coding sequence is TGTGCCAGCAGCCCTATCGACAGAATAGGAAACACCATATATTTT.